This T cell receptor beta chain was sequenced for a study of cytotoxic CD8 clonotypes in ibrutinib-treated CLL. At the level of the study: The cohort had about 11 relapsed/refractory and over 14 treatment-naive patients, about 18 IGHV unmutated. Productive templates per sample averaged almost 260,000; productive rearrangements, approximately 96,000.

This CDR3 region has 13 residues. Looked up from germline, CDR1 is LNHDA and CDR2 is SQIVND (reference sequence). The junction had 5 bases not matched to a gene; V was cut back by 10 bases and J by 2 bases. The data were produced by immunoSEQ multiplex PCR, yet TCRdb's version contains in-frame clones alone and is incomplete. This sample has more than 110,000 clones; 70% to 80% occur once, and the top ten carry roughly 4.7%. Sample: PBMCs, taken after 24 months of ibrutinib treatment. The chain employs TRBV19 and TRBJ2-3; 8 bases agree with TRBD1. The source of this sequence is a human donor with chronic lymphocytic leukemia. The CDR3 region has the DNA TGTGCCACCGGGACAGGATACACAGATACGCAGTATTTT. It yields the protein CATGTGYTDTQYF.